This T cell receptor (beta chain) was sequenced for a study of T-cell memory formation after mild COVID-19. Study results and limitations: Pre-infection memory showed some responding clones, and this suggested that cross-reactive memory joined.

This clonotype was detected only a few times. The antigen is not known. Barcoded TCR alpha and TCR beta cDNA libraries with UMIs came from 5'RACE using constant-segment primers. Each CDR3 protein gets one entry after TCRdb re-called the 5' RACE reads with MiXCR. The profile shows more than 400,000 distinct CDR3 sequences, 18% of them singletons. The CDR3 is 15 amino acids. With 2 bases removed from V and 3 bases from J, the gap between germline ends came to 15 bases. Germline-derived CDR1 and CDR2 are SGHKS and YYEKEE (reference sequence). The gene calls are TRBV5-5 and TRBJ2-7; D uncertain. The sequencing input was PBMCs or a T cell subset sorted from them (not recorded which). This TCR was recovered from an adult woman who had mild COVID-19 (a few samples of this study predate the infection). Cell type and time point are not known. CDR3 region: CASSLDGRSHYEQYF. The DNA for the CDR3 is TGTGCCAGCAGCTTAGATGGGCGGTCCCACTACGAGCAGTACTTC.